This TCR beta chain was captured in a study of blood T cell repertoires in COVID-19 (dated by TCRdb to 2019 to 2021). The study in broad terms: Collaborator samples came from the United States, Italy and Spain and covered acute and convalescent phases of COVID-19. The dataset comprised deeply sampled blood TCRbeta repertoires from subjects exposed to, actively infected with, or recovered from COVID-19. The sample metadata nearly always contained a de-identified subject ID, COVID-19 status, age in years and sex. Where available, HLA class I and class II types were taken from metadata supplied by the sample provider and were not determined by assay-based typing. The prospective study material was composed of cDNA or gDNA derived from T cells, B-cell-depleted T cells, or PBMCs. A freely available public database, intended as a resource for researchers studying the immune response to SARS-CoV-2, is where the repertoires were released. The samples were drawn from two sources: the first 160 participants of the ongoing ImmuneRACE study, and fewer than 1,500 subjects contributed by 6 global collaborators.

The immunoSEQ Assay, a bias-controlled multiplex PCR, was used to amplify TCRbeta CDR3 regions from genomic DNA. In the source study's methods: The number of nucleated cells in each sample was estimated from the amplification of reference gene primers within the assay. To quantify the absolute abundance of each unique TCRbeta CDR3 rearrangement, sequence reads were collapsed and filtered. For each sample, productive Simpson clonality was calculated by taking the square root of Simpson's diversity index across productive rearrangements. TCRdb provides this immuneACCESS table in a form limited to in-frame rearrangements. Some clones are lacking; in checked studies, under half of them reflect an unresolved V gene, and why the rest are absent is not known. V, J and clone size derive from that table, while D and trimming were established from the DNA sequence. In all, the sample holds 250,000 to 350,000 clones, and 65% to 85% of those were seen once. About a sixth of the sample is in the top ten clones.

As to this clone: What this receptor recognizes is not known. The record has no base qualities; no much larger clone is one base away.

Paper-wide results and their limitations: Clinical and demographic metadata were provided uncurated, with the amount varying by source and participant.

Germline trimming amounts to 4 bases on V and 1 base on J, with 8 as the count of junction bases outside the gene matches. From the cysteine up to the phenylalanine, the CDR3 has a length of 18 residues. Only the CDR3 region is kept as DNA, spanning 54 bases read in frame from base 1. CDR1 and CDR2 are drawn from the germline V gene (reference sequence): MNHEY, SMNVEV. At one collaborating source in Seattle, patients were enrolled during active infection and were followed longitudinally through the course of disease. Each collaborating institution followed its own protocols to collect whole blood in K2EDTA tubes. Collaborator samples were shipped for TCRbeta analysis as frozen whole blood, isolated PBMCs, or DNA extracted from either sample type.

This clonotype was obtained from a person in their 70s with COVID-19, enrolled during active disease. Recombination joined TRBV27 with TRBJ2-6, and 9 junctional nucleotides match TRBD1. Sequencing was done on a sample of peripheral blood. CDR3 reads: CASSSAGQGKSGANVLTF. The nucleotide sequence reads TGTGCCAGCAGTTCAGCCGGACAGGGGAAGTCTGGGGCCAACGTCCTGACTTTC.